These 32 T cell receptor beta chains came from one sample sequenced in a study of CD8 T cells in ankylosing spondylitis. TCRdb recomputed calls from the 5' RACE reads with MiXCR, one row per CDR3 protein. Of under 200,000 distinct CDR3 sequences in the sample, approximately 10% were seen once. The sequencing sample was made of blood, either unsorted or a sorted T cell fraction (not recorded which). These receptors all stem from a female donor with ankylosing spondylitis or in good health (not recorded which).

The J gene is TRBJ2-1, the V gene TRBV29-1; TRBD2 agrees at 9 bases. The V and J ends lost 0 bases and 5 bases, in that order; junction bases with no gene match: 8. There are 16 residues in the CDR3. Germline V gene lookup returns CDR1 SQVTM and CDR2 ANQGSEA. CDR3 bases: TGCAGCGTTGAAGATCCCACTAGCGGGTTTGACAATGAGCAGTTCTTC. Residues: CSVEDPTSGFDNEQFF.

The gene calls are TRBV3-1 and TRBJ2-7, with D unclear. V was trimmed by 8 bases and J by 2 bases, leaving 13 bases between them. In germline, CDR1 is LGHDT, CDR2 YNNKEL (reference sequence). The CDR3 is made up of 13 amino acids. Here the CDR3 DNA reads TGTGCCAGCGGCCCCCGACATCCCTACGAGCAGTACTTC. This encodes CASGPRHPYEQYF.

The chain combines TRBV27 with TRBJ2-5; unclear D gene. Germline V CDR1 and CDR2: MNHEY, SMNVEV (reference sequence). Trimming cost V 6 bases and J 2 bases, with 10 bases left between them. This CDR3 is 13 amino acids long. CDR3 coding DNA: TGTGCCAGCAGCCCCTGGGGACAAGAGACCCAGTACTTC. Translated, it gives CASSPWGQETQYF.

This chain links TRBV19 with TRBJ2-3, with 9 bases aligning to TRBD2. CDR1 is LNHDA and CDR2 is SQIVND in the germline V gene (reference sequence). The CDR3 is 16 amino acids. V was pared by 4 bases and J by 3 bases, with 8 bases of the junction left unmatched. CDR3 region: CASSNVAGDVTDTQYF. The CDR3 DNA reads TGTGCCAGTAGTAACGTAGCGGGAGACGTGACAGATACGCAGTATTTT. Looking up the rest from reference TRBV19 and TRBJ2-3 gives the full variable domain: DGGITQSPKYLFRKEGQNVTLSCEQNLNHDAMYWYRQDPGQGLRLIYYSQIVNDFQKGDIAEGYSVSREKKESFPLTVTSAQKNPTAFYLCASSNVAGDVTDTQYFGPGTRLTVL.

In DNA form, the CDR3 reads TGTGCCAGCAGCCGAAAGACCGTTAATGAAAAACTGTTTTTT. Protein sequence: CASSRKTVNEKLFF. The V gene is TRBV6-7, the J gene TRBJ1-4; D not resolved. Being an ORF, TRBV6-7 has a function that is uncertain. This CDR3 is built from 14 residues. With 6 bases removed from V and 4 bases from J, the gap between germline ends came to 12 bases.

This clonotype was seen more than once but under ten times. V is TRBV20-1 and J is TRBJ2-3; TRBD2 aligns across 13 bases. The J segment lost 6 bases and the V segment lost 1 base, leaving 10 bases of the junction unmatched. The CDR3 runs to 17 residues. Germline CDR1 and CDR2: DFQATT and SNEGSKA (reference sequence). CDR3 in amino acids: CSARAETSGRAVDTQYF. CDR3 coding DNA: TGCAGTGCTAGAGCCGAAACTAGCGGGAGGGCCGTGGATACGCAGTATTTT.

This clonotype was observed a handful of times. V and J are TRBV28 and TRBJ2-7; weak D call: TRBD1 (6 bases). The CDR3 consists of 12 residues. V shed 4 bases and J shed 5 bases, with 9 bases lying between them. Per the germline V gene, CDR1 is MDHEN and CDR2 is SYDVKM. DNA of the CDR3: TGTGCCAGCAGTTGGGACACTGACGAGCAGTACTTC. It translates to CASSWDTDEQYF.

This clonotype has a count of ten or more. CDR3 DNA: TGTGCCAGCAGCCCACGACAAATCACAGATACGCAGTATTTT. Protein product: CASSPRQITDTQYF. The rearrangement links TRBV13 to TRBJ2-3; unclear D gene. Trimming cost V 5 bases and J 2 bases, with 11 bases left between them. This CDR3 comprises 14 residues. CDR1 and CDR2 from the germline V gene are PRHDT and FYEKMQ (reference sequence).

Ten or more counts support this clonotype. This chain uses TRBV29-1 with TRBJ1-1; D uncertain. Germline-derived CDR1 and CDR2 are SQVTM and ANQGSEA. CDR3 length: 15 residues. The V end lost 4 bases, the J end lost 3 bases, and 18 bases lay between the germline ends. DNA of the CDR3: TGCAGCGTTGTAGCGGTGAAGGTGATGGACACTGAAGCTTTCTTT. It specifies CSVVAVKVMDTEAFF.

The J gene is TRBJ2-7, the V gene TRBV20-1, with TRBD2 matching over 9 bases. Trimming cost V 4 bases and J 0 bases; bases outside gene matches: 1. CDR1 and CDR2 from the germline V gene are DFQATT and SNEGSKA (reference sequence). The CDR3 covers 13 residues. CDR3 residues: CSAKTSGSYEQYF. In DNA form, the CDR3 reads TGCAGTGCTAAGACTAGCGGCTCCTACGAGCAGTACTTC.

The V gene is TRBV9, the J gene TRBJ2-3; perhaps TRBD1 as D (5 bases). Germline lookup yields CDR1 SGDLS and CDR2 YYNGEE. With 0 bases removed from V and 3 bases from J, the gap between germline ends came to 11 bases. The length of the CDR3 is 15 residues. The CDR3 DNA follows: TGTGCCAGCAGCGTAGGAGGCAGGGTGACAGATACGCAGTATTTT. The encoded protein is CASSVGGRVTDTQYF.

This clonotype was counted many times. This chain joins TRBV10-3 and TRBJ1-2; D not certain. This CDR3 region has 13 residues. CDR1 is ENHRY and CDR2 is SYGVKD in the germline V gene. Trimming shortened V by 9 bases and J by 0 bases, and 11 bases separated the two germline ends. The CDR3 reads CAISTATNYGYTF. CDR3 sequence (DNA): TGTGCCATTTCGACGGCTACTAACTATGGCTACACCTTC.

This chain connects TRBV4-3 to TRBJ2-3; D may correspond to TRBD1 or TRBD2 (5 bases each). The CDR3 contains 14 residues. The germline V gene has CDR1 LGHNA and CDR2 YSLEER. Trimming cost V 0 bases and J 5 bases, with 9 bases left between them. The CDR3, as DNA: TGCGCCAGCAGCCAAGATCTGGGGGAAGATACGCAGTATTTT. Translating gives CASSQDLGEDTQYF.

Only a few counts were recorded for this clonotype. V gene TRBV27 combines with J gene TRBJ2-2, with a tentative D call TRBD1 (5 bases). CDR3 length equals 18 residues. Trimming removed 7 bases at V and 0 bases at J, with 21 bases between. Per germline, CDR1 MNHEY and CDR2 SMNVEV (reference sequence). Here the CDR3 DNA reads TGTGCCAGCAATCCAAACCCCTCGGACACCGCGAACACCGGGGAGCTGTTTTTT. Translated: CASNPNPSDTANTGELFF.

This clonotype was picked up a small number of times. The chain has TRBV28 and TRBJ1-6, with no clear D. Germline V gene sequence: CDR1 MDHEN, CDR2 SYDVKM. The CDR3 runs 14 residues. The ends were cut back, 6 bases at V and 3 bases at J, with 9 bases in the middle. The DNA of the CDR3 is TGTGCCAGCAGCAAAGAGGGCTATAATTCACCCCTCCACTTT. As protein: CASSKEGYNSPLHF. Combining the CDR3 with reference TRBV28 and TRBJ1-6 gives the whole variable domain DVKVTQSSRYLVKRTGEKVFLECVQDMDHENMFWYRQDPGLGLRLIYFSYDVKMKEKGDIPEGYSVSREKKERFSLILESASTNQTSMYLCASSKEGYNSPLHFGNGTRLTVT.

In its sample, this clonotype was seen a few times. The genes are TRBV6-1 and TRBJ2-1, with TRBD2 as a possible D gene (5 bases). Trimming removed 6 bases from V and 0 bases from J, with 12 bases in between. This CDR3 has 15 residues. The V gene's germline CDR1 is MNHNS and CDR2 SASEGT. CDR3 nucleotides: TGTGCCAGCAGACCCAGCGGACTCTCCTACAATGAGCAGTTCTTC. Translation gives CASRPSGLSYNEQFF.

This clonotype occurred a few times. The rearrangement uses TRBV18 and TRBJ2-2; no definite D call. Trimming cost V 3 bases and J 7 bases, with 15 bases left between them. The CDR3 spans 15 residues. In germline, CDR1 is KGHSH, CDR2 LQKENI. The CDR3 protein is CASSPDQDVDGELFF. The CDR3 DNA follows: TGTGCCAGCTCACCGGACCAGGATGTCGACGGGGAGCTGTTTTTT. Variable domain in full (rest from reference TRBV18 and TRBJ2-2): NAGVMQNPRHLVRRRGQEARLRCSPMKGHSHVYWYRQLPEEGLKFMVYLQKENIIDESGMPKERFSAEFPKEGPSILRIQQVVRGDSAAYFCASSPDQDVDGELFFGEGSRLTVL.

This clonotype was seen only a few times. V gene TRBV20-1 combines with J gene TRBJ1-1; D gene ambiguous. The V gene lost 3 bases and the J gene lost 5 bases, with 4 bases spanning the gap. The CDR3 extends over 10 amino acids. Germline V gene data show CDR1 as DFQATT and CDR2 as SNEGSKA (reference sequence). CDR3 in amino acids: CSASLTEAFF. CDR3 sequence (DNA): TGCAGTGCTAGCTTAACTGAAGCTTTCTTT.

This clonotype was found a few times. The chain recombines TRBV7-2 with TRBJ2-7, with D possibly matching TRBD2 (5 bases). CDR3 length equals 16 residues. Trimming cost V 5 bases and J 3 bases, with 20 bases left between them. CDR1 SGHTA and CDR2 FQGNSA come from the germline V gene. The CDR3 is CASSPRAVQMVYEQYF. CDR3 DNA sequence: TGTGCCAGCAGCCCTCGAGCGGTTCAAATGGTCTACGAGCAGTACTTC.

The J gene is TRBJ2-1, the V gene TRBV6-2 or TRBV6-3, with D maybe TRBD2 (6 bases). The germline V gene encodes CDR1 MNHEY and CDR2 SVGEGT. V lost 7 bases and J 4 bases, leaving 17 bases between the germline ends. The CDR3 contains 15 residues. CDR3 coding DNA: TGTGCCAGCACCCCGACGGGAGAGAAGTACAATGAGCAGTTCTTC. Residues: CASTPTGEKYNEQFF.

Here the CDR3 reads CASSLVSADTQYF. DNA of the CDR3: TGTGCCAGCAGCTTAGTCTCGGCAGATACGCAGTATTTT. This chain connects TRBV7-9 to TRBJ2-3; the D is unclear. This CDR3 comprises 13 residues. V was cut by 1 base and J by 4 bases, with 6 bases left in between. Germline CDR1 reads SEHNR; CDR2 reads FQNEAQ (reference sequence).

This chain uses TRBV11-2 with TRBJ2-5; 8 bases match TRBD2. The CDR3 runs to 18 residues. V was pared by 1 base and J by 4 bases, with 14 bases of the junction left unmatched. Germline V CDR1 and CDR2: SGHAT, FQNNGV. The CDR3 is CASSLGGVAGWRGETQYF. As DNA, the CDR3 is TGTGCCAGCAGCTTAGGAGGGGTAGCGGGATGGAGGGGAGAGACCCAGTACTTC. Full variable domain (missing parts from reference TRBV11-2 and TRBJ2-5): EAGVAQSPRYKIIEKRQSVAFWCNPISGHATLYWYQQILGQGPKLLIQFQNNGVVDDSQLPKDRFSAERLKGVDSTLKIQPAKLEDSAVYLCASSLGGVAGWRGETQYFGPGTRLLVL.

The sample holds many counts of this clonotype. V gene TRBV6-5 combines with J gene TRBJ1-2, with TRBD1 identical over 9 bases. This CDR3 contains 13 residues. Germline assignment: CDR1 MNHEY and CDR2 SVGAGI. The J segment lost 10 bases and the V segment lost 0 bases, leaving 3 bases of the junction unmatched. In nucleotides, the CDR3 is TGTGCCAGCAGTTACTCGGGACAGGGAGACTACACCTTC. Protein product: CASSYSGQGDYTF.

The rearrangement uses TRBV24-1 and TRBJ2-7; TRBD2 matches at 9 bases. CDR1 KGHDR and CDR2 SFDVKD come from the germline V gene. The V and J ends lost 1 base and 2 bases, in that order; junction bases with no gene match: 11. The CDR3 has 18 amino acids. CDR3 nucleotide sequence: TGTGCCACCAGTGATTTTCGGGAGTTCGGCGGGAGGGCCTACGAGCAGTACTTC. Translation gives CATSDFREFGGRAYEQYF.

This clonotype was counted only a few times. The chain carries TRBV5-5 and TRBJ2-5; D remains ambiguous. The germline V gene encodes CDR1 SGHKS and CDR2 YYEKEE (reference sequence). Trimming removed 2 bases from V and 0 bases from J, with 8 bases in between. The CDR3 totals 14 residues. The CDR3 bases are TGTGCCAGCAGCTTCGCGGAGTACCAAGAGACCCAGTACTTC. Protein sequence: CASSFAEYQETQYF.

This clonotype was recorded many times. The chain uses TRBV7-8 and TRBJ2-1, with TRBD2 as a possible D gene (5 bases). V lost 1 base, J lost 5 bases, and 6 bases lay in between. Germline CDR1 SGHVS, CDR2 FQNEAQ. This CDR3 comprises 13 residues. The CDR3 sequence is CASSLGTDNEQFF. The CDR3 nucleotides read TGTGCCAGCAGCTTAGGGACTGACAATGAGCAGTTCTTC.

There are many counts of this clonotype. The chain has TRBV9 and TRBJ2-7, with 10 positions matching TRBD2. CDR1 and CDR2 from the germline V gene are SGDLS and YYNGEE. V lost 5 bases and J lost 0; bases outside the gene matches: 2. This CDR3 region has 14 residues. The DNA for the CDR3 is TGTGCCAGCAGTCCTAGCGGGAGCTCCTACGAGCAGTACTTC. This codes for CASSPSGSSYEQYF.

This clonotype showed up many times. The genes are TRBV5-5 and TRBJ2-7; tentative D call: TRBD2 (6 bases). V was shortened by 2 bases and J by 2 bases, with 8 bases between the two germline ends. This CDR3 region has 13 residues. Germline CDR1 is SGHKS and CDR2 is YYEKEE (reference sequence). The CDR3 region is CASSLPGAYEQYF. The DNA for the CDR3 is TGTGCCAGCAGCTTACCGGGGGCCTACGAGCAGTACTTC. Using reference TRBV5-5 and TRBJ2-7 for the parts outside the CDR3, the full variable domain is DAGVTQSPTHLIKTRGQQVTLRCSPISGHKSVSWYQQVLGQGPQFIFQYYEKEERGRGNFPDRFSARQFPNYSSELNVNALLLGDSALYLCASSLPGAYEQYFGPGTRLTVT.

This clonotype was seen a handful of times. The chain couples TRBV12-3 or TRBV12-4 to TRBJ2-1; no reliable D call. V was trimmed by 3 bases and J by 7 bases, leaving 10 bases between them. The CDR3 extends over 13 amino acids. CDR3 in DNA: TGTGCCAGCAGTTTGGGTAGGCCGAATGAGCAGTTCTTC. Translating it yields CASSLGRPNEQFF.

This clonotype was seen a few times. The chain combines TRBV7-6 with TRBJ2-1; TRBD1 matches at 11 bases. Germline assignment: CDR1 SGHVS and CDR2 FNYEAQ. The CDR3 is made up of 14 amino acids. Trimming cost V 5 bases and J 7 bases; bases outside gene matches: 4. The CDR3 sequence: CASSGTGGLNEQFF. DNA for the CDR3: TGTGCCAGCAGCGGGACAGGGGGGTTGAATGAGCAGTTCTTC.

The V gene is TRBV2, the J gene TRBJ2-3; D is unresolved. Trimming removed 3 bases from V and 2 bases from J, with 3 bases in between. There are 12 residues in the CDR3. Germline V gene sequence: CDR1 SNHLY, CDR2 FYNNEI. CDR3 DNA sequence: TGTGCCAGCAGTGAGGACACAGATACGCAGTATTTT. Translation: CASSEDTDTQYF.

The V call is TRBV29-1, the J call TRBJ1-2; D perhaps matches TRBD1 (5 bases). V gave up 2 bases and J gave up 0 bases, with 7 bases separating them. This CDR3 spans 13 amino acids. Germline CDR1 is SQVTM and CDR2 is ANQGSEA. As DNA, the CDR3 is TGCAGCGTTGAAACGACAGCTAACTATGGCTACACCTTC. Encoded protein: CSVETTANYGYTF.